The entry that follows covers one T cell receptor (beta chain) sequence. Its antigen is unknown. Trimming pared 10 bases from V and 3 bases from J, leaving 19 bases between. Germline CDR1 reads MNHEY; CDR2 reads SVGAGI. This CDR3 comprises 14 residues. The assay was immunoSEQ multiplex PCR, and TCRdb's table has in-frame clones only and misses some. The sample yields under 750,000 clones, approximately 72% seen once. The split of CD4+ cells yielded CD45RA+ naive and CD45RA-negative memory subsets. The data were obtained in a study of shared clonotypes between healthy human individuals. Turning to the study itself: Contributing individuals were two females and a few males aged 18 to 49. Regarding the study as a whole: With four donors compared, approximately 5.5% of naive CD4 clonotypes were shared.

The material sequenced was memory CD4+ T cells sorted from blood. Subset specified: CD45RA-negative fraction. The TCR sequence derives from a woman in her thirties in good health. The V gene is TRBV6-5, the J gene TRBJ2-7; weak D call: TRBD1 (6 bases). The CDR3 DNA sequence: TGTGCCATCATCGCAGTGGGGGCTATCTACGAGCAGTACTTC. This codes for CAIIAVGAIYEQYF.